The clone carrying this T cell receptor (beta chain) was picked up a small number of times. The antigen remains undetermined. A second PCR, run for about 7 to 11 cycles, used a sample-barcoded 5' primer plus a J-beta primer mix. Paired-end reads containing CDR3 totaled no fewer than 2.5 million for each sample. MiXCR, applied by TCRdb to the 5' RACE reads, yields one record per CDR3 protein. The repertoire has 1.5 million to 1.9 million distinct CDR3 sequences, under 55% of them found once; the top ten carry more than 4%. Donor samples were obtained from healthy Caucasian individuals from Russia, aged about 6 to 100. This record comes from a study of blood T cells in healthy people across ages. The study, taken as a whole, reports: The diversity estimates, figures obtained from one million T cells, were considered underestimates. Shifts in expanded clonotypes may have been confounded by donor CMV status, which was unknown.

CDR1 is LGHNA and CDR2 is YSLEER in the germline V gene. After removal of 1 base from V and 7 bases from J, the junction contained 11 bases not matched to a gene. The CDR3 has 16 residues. This clonotype was obtained from a woman aged 18-30 years in good health. The chain employs TRBV4-3 and TRBJ1-2; 8 bases map to TRBD1. Sequencing was done on a sample of blood. In DNA, the CDR3 is TGCGCCAGCAGCCAAGGAGGGACAGGAAATACTCGTGGCTACACCTTC. Translating it yields CASSQGGTGNTRGYTF.